This T cell receptor beta chain was found in a study of CD8+CD57+ T cells in acquired aplastic anemia. Both TCR beta VDJ combination and CDR3 sequence profiling were carried out. Genomic DNA was the template for this profiling. A single record per CDR3 protein comes from TCRdb applying MiXCR to the reads. Of around 200,000 distinct CDR3 sequences in the sample, around 50% were seen once. Sequenced patients had shown CD8+CD57+ cell expansion by flow cytometry. The sequenced material came from sorted CD4+, CD8+, or CD8+CD57+ T cells (not recorded which) from PBMCs. The TCR sequence derives from a human donor with aplastic anemia.

The CDR3 sequence is CATSRDGSGEQFF. The CDR3 coding sequence is TGTGCCACCAGCAGAGATGGGTCGGGTGAGCAGTTCTTC. The chain employs TRBV15 and TRBJ2-1; D uncertain. In germline, CDR1 is LNHNV, CDR2 YYDKDF (reference sequence). V lost 0 bases, J lost 9 bases, and 9 bases lay in between. This CDR3 is built from 13 residues. The whole variable domain, filled in from reference TRBV15 and TRBJ2-1, reads DAMVIQNPRYQVTQFGKPVTLSCSQTLNHNVMYWYQQKSSQAPKLLFHYYDKDFNNEADTPDNFQSRRPNTSFCFLDIRSPGLGDTAMYLCATSRDGSGEQFFGPGTRLTVL.